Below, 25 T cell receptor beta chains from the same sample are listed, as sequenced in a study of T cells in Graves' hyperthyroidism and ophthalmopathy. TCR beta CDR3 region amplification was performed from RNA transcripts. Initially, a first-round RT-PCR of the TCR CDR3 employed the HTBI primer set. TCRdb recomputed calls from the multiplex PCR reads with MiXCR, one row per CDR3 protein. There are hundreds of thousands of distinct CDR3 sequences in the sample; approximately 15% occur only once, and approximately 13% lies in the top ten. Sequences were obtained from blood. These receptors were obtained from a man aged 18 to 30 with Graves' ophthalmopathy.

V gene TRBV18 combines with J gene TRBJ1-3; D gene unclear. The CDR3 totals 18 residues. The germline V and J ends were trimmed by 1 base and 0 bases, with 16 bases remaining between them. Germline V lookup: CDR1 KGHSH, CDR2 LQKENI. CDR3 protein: CASSPQRVLTSSGNTIYF. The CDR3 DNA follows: TGTGCCAGCTCACCACAGAGGGTCCTAACCTCCTCTGGAAACACCATATATTTT. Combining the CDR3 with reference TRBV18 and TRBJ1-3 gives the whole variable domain NAGVMQNPRHLVRRRGQEARLRCSPMKGHSHVYWYRQLPEEGLKFMVYLQKENIIDESGMPKERFSAEFPKEGPSILRIQQVVRGDSAAYFCASSPQRVLTSSGNTIYFGEGSWLTVV.

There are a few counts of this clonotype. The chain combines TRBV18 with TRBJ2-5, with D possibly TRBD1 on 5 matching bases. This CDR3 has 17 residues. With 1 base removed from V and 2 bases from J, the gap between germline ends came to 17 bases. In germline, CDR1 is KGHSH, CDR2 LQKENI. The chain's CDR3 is CASSPQSAGIFQETQYF. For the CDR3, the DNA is TGTGCCAGCTCACCACAATCCGCAGGGATTTTTCAAGAGACCCAGTACTTC. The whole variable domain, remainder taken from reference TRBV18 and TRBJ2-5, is NAGVMQNPRHLVRRRGQEARLRCSPMKGHSHVYWYRQLPEEGLKFMVYLQKENIIDESGMPKERFSAEFPKEGPSILRIQQVVRGDSAAYFCASSPQSAGIFQETQYFGPGTRLLVL.

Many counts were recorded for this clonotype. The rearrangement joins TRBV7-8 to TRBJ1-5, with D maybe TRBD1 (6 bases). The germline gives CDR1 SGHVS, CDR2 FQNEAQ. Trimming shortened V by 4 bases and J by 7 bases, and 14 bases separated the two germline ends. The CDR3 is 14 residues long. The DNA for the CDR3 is TGTGCCAGCAGCTCACGTACAGGGAAGCAGCCCCAGCATTTT. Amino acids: CASSSRTGKQPQHF.

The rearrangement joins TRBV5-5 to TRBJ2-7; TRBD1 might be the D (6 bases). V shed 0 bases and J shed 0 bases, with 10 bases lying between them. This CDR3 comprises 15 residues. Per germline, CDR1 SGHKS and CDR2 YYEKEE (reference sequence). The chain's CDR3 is CASSLETGISYEQYF. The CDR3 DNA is TGTGCCAGCAGCTTGGAGACAGGTATCTCCTACGAGCAGTACTTC.

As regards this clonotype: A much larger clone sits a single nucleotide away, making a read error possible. The CDR3 sequence: CASSLELPTDTQYF. CDR3 DNA sequence: TGCGCCAGCAGCTTGGAACTTCCCACAGATACGCAGTATTTT. This sequence joins TRBV5-1 and TRBJ2-3; D is uncertain. Germline lookup yields CDR1 SGHRS and CDR2 YFSETQ. Trimming took off 0 bases at V and 2 bases at J, with 7 bases between the two ends. This CDR3 is built from 14 residues.

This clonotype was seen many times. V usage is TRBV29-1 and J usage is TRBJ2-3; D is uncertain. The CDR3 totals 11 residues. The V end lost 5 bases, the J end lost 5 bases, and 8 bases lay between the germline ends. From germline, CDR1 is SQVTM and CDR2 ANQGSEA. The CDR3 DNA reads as TGCAGCGTTTCAGGTGTAGATACGCAGTATTTT. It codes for CSVSGVDTQYF.

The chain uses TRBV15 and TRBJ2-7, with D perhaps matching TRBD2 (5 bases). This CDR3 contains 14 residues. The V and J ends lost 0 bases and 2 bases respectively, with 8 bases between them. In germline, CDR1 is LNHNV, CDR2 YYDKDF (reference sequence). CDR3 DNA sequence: TGTGCCACCAGCAGAGAGGGAGAAACCTACGAGCAGTACTTC. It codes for CATSREGETYEQYF.

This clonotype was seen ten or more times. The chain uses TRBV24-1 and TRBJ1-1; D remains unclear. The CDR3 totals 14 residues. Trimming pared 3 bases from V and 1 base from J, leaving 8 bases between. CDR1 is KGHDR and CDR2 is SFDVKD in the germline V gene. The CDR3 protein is CATSDHGSNTEAFF. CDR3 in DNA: TGTGCCACCAGTGATCACGGCTCGAACACTGAAGCTTTCTTT.

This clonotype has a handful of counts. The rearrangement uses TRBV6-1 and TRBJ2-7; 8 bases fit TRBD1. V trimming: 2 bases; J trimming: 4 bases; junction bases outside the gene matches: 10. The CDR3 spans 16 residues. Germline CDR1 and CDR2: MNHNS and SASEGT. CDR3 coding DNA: TGTGCCAGCAGTGAACCATCGACAGGGGATAGGTACGAGCAGTACTTC. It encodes CASSEPSTGDRYEQYF.

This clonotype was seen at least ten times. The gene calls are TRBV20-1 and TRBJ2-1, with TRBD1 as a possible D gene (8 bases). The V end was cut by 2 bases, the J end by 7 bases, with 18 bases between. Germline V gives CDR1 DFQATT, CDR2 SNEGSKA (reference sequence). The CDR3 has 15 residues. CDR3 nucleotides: TGCAGTGCTAGACGACAGGGGAGGGGCCCGAATGAGCAGTTCTTC. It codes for CSARRQGRGPNEQFF.

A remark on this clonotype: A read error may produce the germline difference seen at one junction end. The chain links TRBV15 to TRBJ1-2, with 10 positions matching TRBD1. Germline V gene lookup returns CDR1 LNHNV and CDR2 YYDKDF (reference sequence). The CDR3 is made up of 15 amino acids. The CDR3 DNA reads TGTACCACCACACTGCCGGGACAGGGGAGCTATGGCTACACCTTC. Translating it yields CTTTLPGQGSYGYTF.

This CDR3 reads CASSYQQGVNTEAFF. CDR3 in DNA: TGTGCCAGCAGTTACCAGCAGGGGGTGAACACTGAAGCTTTCTTT. The chain has TRBV6-6 and TRBJ1-1; 7 bases line up with TRBD1. V gave up 2 bases and J gave up 0 bases; unmatched junction bases: 3. The CDR3 spans 15 residues. Germline CDR1 and CDR2: MNHNY and SVGAGI (reference sequence).

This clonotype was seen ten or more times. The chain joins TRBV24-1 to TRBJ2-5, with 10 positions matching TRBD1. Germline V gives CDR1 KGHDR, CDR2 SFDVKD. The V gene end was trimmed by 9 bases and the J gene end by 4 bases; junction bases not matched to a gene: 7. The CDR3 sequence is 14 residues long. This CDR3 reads CATGRQGAGETQYF. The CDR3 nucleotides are TGTGCCACCGGAAGACAGGGGGCCGGAGAGACCCAGTACTTC.

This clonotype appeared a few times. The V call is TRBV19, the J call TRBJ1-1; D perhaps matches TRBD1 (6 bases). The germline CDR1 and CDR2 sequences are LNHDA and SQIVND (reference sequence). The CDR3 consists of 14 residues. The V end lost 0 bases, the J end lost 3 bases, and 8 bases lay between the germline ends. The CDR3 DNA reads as TGTGCCAGTAGTATAGATGCAGGGGACACTGAAGCTTTCTTT. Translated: CASSIDAGDTEAFF.

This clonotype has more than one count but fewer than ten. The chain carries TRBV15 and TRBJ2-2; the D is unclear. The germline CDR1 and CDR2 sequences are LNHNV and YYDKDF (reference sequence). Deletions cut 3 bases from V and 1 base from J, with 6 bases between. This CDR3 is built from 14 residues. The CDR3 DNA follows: TGTGCCACCAGCAGCCCAGGGAACACCGGGGAGCTGTTTTTT. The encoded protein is CATSSPGNTGELFF.

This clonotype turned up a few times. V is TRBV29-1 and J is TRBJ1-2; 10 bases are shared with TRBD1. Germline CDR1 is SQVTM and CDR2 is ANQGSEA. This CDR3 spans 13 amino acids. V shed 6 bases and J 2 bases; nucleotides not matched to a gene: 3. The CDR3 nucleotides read TGCAGCGTAGCGGGACAGGGGAACTATGGCTACACCTTC. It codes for CSVAGQGNYGYTF.

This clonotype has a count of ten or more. The CDR3 sequence: CASSFKGSDTQYF. The CDR3 DNA reads TGTGCCAGCAGCTTTAAAGGATCAGATACGCAGTATTTT. The rearrangement uses TRBV7-2 and TRBJ2-3; D unclear. The germline V and J ends were trimmed by 3 bases and 4 bases, with 8 bases remaining between them. This CDR3 contains 13 residues. Germline V CDR1 and CDR2: SGHTA, FQGNSA.

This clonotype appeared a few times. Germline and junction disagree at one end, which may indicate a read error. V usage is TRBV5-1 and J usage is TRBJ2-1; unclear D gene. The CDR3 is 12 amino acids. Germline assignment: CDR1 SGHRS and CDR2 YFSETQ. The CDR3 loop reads CASSGYDAARVF. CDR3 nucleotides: TGCGCCAGCAGTGGCTATGACGCCGCTCGGGTCTTC. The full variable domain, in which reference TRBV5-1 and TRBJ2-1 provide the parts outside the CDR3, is KAGVTQTPRYLIKTRGQQVTLSCSPISGHRSVSWYQQTPGQGLQFLFEYFSETQRNKGNFPGRFSGRQFSNSRSEMNVSTLELGDSALYLCASSGYDAARVFGPGTRLTVL.

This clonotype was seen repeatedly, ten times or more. The CDR3 nucleotides read TGTGCCAGCAGCGCCGGACTGAACTTTCGTCAGCCCCAGCATTTT. It encodes CASSAGLNFRQPQHF. The V call is TRBV2, the J call TRBJ1-5; D is unresolved. CDR3 length: 15 amino acids. The V end was cut by 6 bases, the J end by 6 bases, with 18 bases between. Per germline, CDR1 SNHLY and CDR2 FYNNEI.

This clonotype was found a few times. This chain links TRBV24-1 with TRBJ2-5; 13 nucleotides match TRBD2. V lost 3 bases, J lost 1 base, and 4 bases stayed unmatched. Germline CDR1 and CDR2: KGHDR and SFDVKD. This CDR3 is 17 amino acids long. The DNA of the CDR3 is TGTGCCACCAGTGATGCCGGACTAGCGGGGGCCCAAGAGACCCAGTACTTC. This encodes CATSDAGLAGAQETQYF.

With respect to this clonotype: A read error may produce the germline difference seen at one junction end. As DNA, the CDR3 is TGTGCCTGTAGCTCGAACCCCGCCAGCTCCTACGAGCAGTACTTC. It encodes CACSSNPASSYEQYF. This chain connects TRBV19 to TRBJ2-7; D uncertain. CDR1 LNHDA and CDR2 SQIVND come from the germline V gene (reference sequence). This CDR3 region has 15 residues.

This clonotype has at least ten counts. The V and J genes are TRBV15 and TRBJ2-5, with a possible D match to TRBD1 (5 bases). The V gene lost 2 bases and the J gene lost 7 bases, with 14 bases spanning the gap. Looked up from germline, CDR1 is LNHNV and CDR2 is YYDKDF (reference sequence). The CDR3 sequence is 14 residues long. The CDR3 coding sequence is TGTGCCACCAGCAGAACCGACAGCCGAGGGACCCAGTACTTC. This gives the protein CATSRTDSRGTQYF.

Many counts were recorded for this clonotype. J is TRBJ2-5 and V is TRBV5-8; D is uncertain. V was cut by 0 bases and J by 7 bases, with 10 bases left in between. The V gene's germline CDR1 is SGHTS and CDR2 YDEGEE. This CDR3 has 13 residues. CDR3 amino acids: CASSLVAPMTQYF. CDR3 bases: TGTGCCAGCAGCTTGGTGGCGCCCATGACCCAGTACTTC.

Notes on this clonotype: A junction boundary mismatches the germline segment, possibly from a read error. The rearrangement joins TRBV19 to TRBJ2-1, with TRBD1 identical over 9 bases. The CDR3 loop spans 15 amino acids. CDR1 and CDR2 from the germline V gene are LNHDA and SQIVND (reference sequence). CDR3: CASKIQGQGYNEEFF. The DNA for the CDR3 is TGTGCCAGTAAAATTCAAGGACAGGGGTACAATGAGGAGTTCTTC.

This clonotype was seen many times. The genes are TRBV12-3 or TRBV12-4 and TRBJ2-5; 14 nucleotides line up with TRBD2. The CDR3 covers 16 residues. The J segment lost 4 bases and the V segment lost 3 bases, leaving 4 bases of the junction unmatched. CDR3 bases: TGTGCCAGCAGTTTCTCCGGGACTAGCGGGAGAGAGACCCAGTACTTC. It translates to CASSFSGTSGRETQYF.